Shown below are 25 T cell receptor beta chains from a single sample sequenced in a study of blood T cells in healthy people across ages. A sample-barcoded 5' primer and a J-beta primer mix were used in a second PCR of about 6 to 12 cycles. TCRdb redid the calling of the 5' RACE reads with MiXCR, one entry per CDR3 protein. This sample has some 710,000 distinct CDR3 sequences, with about half found just once. Sequencing input: blood. These receptors were obtained from a man older than 75 in good health.

The V and J genes are TRBV10-3 and TRBJ2-7, with 11 nucleotides matching TRBD2. V dropped 5 bases and J dropped 7; count of bases not matched to a gene: 10. Germline V gene data show CDR1 as ENHRY and CDR2 as SYGVKD. The CDR3 spans 15 residues. CDR3 DNA: TGTGCCATCAGTAAACTAGCGGGAGAGAGCAATGAGCAGTACTTC. This sequence encodes CAISKLAGESNEQYF.

Points on this clonotype: One end of the junction fails to match germline, which may point to a read error. The chain couples TRBV29-1 to TRBJ1-1; D uncertain. CDR1 is SQVTM, CDR2 ANQGSEA, per germline. This CDR3 contains 11 residues. Written as DNA, the CDR3 is TGCAGCGGTGTCATGAACATTGAAGCTTTCTTT. This gives the protein CSGVMNIEAFF.

V is TRBV7-2 and J is TRBJ2-1, with a weak D call TRBD1 (5 bases). The CDR3 is 13 residues long. V lost 4 bases, J lost 13 bases, and 17 bases lay in between. Germline V gene lookup returns CDR1 SGHTA and CDR2 FQGNSA. The CDR3 spells CASSSQGPETQFF. DNA of the CDR3: TGTGCCAGCAGCTCTCAGGGCCCAGAGACCCAGTTCTTC.

This chain joins TRBV28 and TRBJ2-1; unclear D gene. The ends were cut back, 2 bases at V and 0 bases at J, with 14 bases in the middle. Germline V gene lookup returns CDR1 MDHEN and CDR2 SYDVKM. This CDR3 is 17 amino acids long. The chain's CDR3 is CASSLITGLSSYNEQFF. CDR3 nucleotides: TGTGCCAGCAGTTTAATAACCGGGTTAAGCTCCTACAATGAGCAGTTCTTC.

The chain joins TRBV29-1 to TRBJ2-1, with D unclear. Germline CDR1 SQVTM, CDR2 ANQGSEA. V lost 4 bases, J lost 3 bases, and 13 bases lay in between. The CDR3 extends over 14 amino acids. For the CDR3, the DNA is TGCAGCGTTGTTTGGCTGGTTATCTACAATGAGCAGTTCTTC. Translating it yields CSVVWLVIYNEQFF.

This clonotype was recorded a few times. V usage is TRBV27 and J usage is TRBJ1-6; 9 positions agree with TRBD1. In germline, CDR1 is MNHEY, CDR2 SMNVEV (reference sequence). V was clipped by 4 bases and J by 11 bases; unmatched bases: 6. CDR3 length: 14 residues. The CDR3 nucleotides are TGTGCCAGCAGTTCGGGACAGGGTCTCCCACCCCTCCACTTT. The encoded protein is CASSSGQGLPPLHF.

This clonotype was detected ten times or more. The chain couples TRBV5-1 to TRBJ2-7, with 11 bases matching TRBD1. V trimming: 4 bases; J trimming: 5 bases; junction bases outside the gene matches: 8. The V gene's germline CDR1 is SGHRS and CDR2 YFSETQ. The CDR3 consists of 15 residues. CDR3 sequence reads: CASSVVPGQGDEQYF. As DNA, the CDR3 is TGCGCCAGCAGCGTCGTACCGGGACAGGGGGACGAGCAGTACTTC.

V usage is TRBV7-2 and J usage is TRBJ1-6, with 10 bases aligning to TRBD1. J lost 7 bases, V lost 5 bases, and 5 bases had no gene match. The length of the CDR3 is 15 residues. Germline loops: CDR1 SGHTA, CDR2 FQGNSA. In DNA, the CDR3 is TGTGCCAGCAGCGCCGGGACAGGGGAGAATTCACCCCTCCACTTT. The encoded protein is CASSAGTGENSPLHF.

The genes are TRBV20-1 and TRBJ1-4; 7 nucleotides align to TRBD1. V shed 3 bases, J shed 8 bases, and the junction held 6 bases outside the gene matches. CDR1 is DFQATT, CDR2 SNEGSKA, per germline (reference sequence). The CDR3 extends over 13 amino acids. CDR3 bases: TGCAGTGCTAGGCAGGGGGGTGAGGAAAAACTGTTTTTT. This codes for CSARQGGEEKLFF.

The V call is TRBV4-1, the J call TRBJ2-3, with a possible D match to TRBD2 (6 bases). Germline V gene data show CDR1 as MGHRA and CDR2 as YSYEKL. The V end was cut by 1 base, the J end by 1 base, with 15 bases between. This CDR3 has 17 amino acids. CDR3 residues: CASSQVRRGMGTDTQYF. CDR3 DNA sequence: TGCGCCAGCAGCCAAGTTCGCCGGGGGATGGGCACAGATACGCAGTATTTT.

This clonotype was recorded a few times. The chain couples TRBV6-2 or TRBV6-3 to TRBJ2-5, with D maybe TRBD2 (5 bases). V was cut by 6 bases and J by 1 base, with 12 bases left in between. The CDR3 has 14 residues. Germline-derived CDR1 and CDR2 are MNHEY and SVGEGT. The CDR3, as DNA: TGTGCCAGCAGATCCAGAGCGGCCCAAGAGACCCAGTACTTC. Amino acids: CASRSRAAQETQYF.

The chain carries TRBV20-1 and TRBJ2-1, with 10 positions matching TRBD2. Germline loops: CDR1 DFQATT, CDR2 SNEGSKA (reference sequence). J lost 6 bases, V lost 3 bases, and 5 bases had no gene match. The CDR3 is 14 residues long. CDR3 nucleotides: TGCAGTGCTAGGTCCCTAGCGGGAGTCAATGAGCAGTTCTTC. Its translation: CSARSLAGVNEQFF.

This chain links TRBV20-1 with TRBJ2-7; the match to TRBD2 covers 8 bases. V dropped 5 bases and J dropped 5; count of bases not matched to a gene: 11. CDR3 size: 14 residues. Per germline, CDR1 DFQATT and CDR2 SNEGSKA (reference sequence). This chain's CDR3 is CSAARAGVIHEQYF. The DNA for the CDR3 is TGCAGTGCTGCCAGAGCGGGAGTTATACACGAGCAGTACTTC.

The chain couples TRBV15 to TRBJ1-2; perhaps TRBD1 as D (5 bases). V dropped 0 bases and J dropped 9 bases, with 11 bases sitting between them. Germline CDR1 reads LNHNV; CDR2 reads YYDKDF (reference sequence). The CDR3 is 13 residues long. CDR3 in amino acids: CATSRDYQGSYTF. The CDR3 DNA sequence: TGTGCCACCAGCAGAGATTATCAGGGCAGCTACACCTTC.

This clonotype has more than one count but fewer than ten. One base away lies a much larger clone, so this may be a sequencing read error. The rearrangement links TRBV20-1 to TRBJ2-7; 11 positions agree with TRBD1. Unmatched junction bases numbered 3, after V lost 5 bases and J lost 3 bases. This CDR3 region has 13 residues. Germline V gene data show CDR1 as DFQATT and CDR2 as SNEGSKA (reference sequence). The CDR3 sequence: CSAAGTGGYEQYF. CDR3 in DNA: TGCAGTGCTGCCGGGACAGGGGGCTACGAGCAGTACTTC.

This clonotype was seen once. The rearrangement uses TRBV19 and TRBJ2-5; TRBD1 might be the D (5 bases). Germline CDR1 is LNHDA and CDR2 is SQIVND (reference sequence). Trimming removed 1 base from V and 6 bases from J, with 12 bases in between. This CDR3 contains 14 residues. CDR3 sequence: CASSIGHGQKTQYF. The CDR3 coding sequence is TGTGCCAGTAGTATAGGCCACGGACAAAAGACCCAGTACTTC.

Only a few counts were recorded for this clonotype. The chain links TRBV7-9 to TRBJ2-3; D gene uncertain. The germline V gene has CDR1 SEHNR and CDR2 FQNEAQ (reference sequence). The V and J ends lost 3 bases and 3 bases respectively, with 10 bases between them. The CDR3 loop spans 14 amino acids. The CDR3 reads CASSFVPPTDTQYF. The CDR3 region has the DNA TGTGCCAGCAGCTTCGTCCCACCTACAGATACGCAGTATTTT.

This clonotype has just a few counts. The genes are TRBV7-2 and TRBJ2-2, with 8 bases fitting TRBD2. Germline V gives CDR1 SGHTA, CDR2 FQGNSA. J lost 5 bases, V lost 2 bases, and 13 bases had no gene match. The CDR3 consists of 18 residues. The CDR3 spells CASSLRVGGAGKTGELFF. The CDR3 region has the DNA TGTGCCAGCAGCTTAAGGGTCGGGGGGGCAGGGAAGACCGGGGAGCTGTTTTTT.

The chain recombines TRBV29-1 with TRBJ2-2, with no clear D. Between the trimmed V and J ends, which lost 2 bases and 3 bases, there was a span of 10 bases. Germline CDR1 reads SQVTM; CDR2 reads ANQGSEA. The CDR3 runs to 14 residues. The CDR3 sequence: CSVEQNYDTGELFF. CDR3 sequence (DNA): TGCAGCGTTGAACAAAATTACGACACCGGGGAGCTGTTTTTT.

This clonotype was seen a few times. The chain has TRBV6-5 and TRBJ2-1; 8 nucleotides align to TRBD2. The CDR3 covers 15 residues. Germline CDR1 reads MNHEY; CDR2 reads SVGAGI. V lost 3 bases, J lost 10 bases, and 11 bases stayed unmatched. CDR3 residues: CASSYEAGGWKEQFF. The CDR3 nucleotides read TGTGCCAGCAGTTATGAGGCGGGAGGTTGGAAGGAGCAGTTCTTC.

The rearrangement uses TRBV3-1 and TRBJ2-5; D possibly matches TRBD1 or TRBD2 (5 bases each). Germline V gives CDR1 LGHDT, CDR2 YNNKEL (reference sequence). Trimming stripped 0 bases from V and 2 bases from J, with 16 bases between. This CDR3 contains 17 residues. CDR3 coding DNA: TGTGCCAGCAGCCAAGAAGGGACCGAGGTGCAGCAAGAGACCCAGTACTTC. This gives the protein CASSQEGTEVQQETQYF.

This clonotype has a handful of counts. The chain couples TRBV7-9 to TRBJ2-3; tentatively, D is TRBD1 (6 bases). CDR1 is SEHNR, CDR2 FQNEAQ, per germline (reference sequence). Trimming took off 1 base at V and 0 bases at J, with 8 bases between the two ends. The CDR3 contains 15 residues. The DNA for the CDR3 is TGTGCCAGCAGCTTAGACAGGGATAGCACAGATACGCAGTATTTT. Translation: CASSLDRDSTDTQYF. The whole variable domain, remainder taken from reference TRBV7-9 and TRBJ2-3, is DTGVSQNPRHKITKRGQNVTFRCDPISEHNRLYWYRQTLGQGPEFLTYFQNEAQLEKSRLLSDRFSAERPKGSFSTLEIQRTEQGDSAMYLCASSLDRDSTDTQYFGPGTRLTVL.

This sequence joins TRBV5-1 and TRBJ2-5; 10 positions match TRBD2. The CDR3 spans 15 residues. V was pared by 4 bases and J by 3 bases, with 6 bases of the junction left unmatched. CDR1 is SGHRS and CDR2 is YFSETQ in the germline V gene. The CDR3 here is CASSRNLAGEETQYF. The CDR3 bases are TGCGCCAGCAGCCGCAATCTAGCGGGAGAAGAGACCCAGTACTTC.

This sequence joins TRBV27 and TRBJ1-1; 7 nucleotides align to TRBD1. J lost 1 base, V lost 2 bases, and 4 bases had no gene match. CDR1 is MNHEY and CDR2 is SMNVEV in the germline V gene (reference sequence). The length of the CDR3 is 15 residues. CDR3 region: CASSLAGTENTEAFF. In DNA form, the CDR3 reads TGTGCCAGCAGTTTAGCCGGGACAGAGAACACTGAAGCTTTCTTT.

The table lists this clonotype with a few counts. The rearrangement uses TRBV11-2 and TRBJ1-1; D is ambiguous. The V gene's germline CDR1 is SGHAT and CDR2 FQNNGV. The V gene lost 0 bases and the J gene lost 5 bases, with 10 bases spanning the gap. CDR3 length: 14 amino acids. The CDR3, as DNA: TGTGCCAGCAGCTTAGAGTCGGGGATTACTGAAGCTTTCTTT. Translating it yields CASSLESGITEAFF.